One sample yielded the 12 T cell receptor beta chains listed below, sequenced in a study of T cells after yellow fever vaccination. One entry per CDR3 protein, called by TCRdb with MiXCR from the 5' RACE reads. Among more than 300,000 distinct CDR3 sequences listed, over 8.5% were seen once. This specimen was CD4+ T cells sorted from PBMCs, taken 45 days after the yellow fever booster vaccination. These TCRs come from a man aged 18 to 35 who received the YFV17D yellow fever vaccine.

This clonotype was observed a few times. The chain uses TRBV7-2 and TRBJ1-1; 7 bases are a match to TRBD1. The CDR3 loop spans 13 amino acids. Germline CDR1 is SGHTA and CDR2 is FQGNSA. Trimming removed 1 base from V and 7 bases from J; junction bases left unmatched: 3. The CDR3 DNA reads TGTGCCAGCAGCTTAGAGGGGGCTAGTGAAGCTTTCTTT. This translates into CASSLEGASEAFF.

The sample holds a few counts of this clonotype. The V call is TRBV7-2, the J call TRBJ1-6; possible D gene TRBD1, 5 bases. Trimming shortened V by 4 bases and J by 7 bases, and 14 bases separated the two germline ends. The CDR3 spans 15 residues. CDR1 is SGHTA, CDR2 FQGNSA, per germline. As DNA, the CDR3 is TGTGCCAGCAGCTACCGCCTGGGGGTGAATTCACCCCTCCACTTT. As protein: CASSYRLGVNSPLHF.

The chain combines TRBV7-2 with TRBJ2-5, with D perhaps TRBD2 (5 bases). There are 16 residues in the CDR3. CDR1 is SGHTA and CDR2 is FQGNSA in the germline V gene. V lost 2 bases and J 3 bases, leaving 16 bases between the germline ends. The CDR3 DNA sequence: TGTGCCAGCAGCTTAATGCGTCGACGGACTGAAGAGACCCAGTACTTC. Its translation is CASSLMRRRTEETQYF.

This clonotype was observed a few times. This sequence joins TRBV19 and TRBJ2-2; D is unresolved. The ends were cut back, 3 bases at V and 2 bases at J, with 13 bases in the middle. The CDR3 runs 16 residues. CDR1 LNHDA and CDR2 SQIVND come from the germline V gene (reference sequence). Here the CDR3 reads CASSIRRAPNTGELFF. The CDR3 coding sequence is TGTGCCAGTAGTATTAGACGGGCCCCCAACACCGGGGAGCTGTTTTTT.

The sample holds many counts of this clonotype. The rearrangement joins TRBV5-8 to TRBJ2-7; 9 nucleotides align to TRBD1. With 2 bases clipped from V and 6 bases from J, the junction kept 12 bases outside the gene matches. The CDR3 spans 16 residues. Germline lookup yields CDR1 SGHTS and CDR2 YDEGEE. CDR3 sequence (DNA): TGTGCCAGCAGCTTCGGACCCGGGACAGGGAGGCCCGAGCAGTACTTC. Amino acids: CASSFGPGTGRPEQYF.

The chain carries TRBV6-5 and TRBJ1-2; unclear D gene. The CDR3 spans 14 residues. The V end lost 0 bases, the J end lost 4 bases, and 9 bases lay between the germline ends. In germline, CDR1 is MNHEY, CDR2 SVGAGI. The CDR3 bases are TGTGCCAGCAGTTACTCCCTGGGAGCCTATGGCTACACCTTC. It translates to CASSYSLGAYGYTF.

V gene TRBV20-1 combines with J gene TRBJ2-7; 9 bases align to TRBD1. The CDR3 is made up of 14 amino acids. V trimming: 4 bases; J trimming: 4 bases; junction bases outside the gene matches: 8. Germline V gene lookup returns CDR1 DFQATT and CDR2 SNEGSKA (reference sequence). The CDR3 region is CSATHQDRGYEQYV. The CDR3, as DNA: TGCAGTGCTACCCATCAGGACAGGGGATACGAGCAGTACGTC.

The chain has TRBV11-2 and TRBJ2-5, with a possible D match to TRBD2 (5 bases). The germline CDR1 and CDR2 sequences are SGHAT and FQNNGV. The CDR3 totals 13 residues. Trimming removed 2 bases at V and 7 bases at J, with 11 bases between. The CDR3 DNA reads TGTGCCAGCAGCTTAAACCCCCGGGGGACCCAGTACTTC. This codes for CASSLNPRGTQYF.

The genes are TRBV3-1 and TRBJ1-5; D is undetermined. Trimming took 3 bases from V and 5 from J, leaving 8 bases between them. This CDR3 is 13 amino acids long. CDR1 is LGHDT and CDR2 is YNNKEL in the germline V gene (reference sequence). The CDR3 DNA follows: TGTGCCAGCAGCCAGGCGGGGTATCAGCCCCAGCATTTT. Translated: CASSQAGYQPQHF.

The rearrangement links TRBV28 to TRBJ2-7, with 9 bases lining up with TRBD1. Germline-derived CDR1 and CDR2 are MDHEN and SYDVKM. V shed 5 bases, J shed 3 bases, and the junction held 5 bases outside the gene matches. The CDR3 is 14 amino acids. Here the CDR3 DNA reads TGTGCCAGCAGTACAGGGGGCGGTAGCTACGAGCAGTACGTC. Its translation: CASSTGGGSYEQYV.

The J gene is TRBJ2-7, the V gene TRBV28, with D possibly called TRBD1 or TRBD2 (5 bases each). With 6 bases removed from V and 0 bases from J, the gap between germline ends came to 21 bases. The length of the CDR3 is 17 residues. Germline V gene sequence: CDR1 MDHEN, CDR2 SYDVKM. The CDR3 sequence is CASRDTPGQGSSYEQYV. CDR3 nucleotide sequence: TGTGCCAGCAGAGACACCCCCGGACAAGGGAGCTCCTACGAGCAGTACGTC.

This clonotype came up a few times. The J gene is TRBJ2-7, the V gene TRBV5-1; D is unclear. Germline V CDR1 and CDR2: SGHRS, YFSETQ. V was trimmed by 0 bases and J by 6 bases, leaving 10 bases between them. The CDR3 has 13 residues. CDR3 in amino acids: CASSLDWLGEQYF. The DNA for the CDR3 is TGCGCCAGCAGCTTGGATTGGTTGGGCGAGCAGTACTTC.